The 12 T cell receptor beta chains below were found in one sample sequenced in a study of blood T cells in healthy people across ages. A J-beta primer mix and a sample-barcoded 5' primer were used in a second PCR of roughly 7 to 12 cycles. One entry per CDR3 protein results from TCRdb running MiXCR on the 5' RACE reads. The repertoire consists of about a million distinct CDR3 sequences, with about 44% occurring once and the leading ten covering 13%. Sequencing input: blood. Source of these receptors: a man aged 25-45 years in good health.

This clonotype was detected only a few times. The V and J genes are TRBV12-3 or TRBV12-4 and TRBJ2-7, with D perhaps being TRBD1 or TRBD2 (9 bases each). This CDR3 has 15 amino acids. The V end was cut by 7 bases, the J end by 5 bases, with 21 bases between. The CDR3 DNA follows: TGTGCCAGCACCCTAGCGGGACAGGGTTCCCACGAGCAGTACTTC. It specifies CASTLAGQGSHEQYF.

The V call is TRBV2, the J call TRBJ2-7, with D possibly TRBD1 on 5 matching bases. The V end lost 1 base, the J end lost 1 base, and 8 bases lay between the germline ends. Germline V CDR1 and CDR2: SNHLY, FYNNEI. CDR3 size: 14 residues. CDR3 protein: CASSEDRLSYEQYF. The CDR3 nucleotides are TGTGCCAGCAGTGAAGACAGGTTATCCTACGAGCAGTACTTC.

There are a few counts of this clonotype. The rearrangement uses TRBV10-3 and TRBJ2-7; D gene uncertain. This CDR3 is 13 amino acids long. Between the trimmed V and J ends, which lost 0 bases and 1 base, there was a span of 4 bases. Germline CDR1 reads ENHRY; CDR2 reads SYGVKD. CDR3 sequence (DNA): TGTGCCATCAGTGAGTCACAGTCCTACGAGCAGTACTTC. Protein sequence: CAISESQSYEQYF.

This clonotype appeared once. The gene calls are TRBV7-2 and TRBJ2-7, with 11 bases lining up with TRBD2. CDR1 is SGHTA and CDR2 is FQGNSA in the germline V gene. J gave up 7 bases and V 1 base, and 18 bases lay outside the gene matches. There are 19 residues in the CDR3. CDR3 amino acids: CASSLGGGVAGGHPREQYF. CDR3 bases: TGTGCCAGCAGCTTAGGGGGCGGTGTAGCGGGGGGGCACCCAAGAGAGCAGTACTTC.

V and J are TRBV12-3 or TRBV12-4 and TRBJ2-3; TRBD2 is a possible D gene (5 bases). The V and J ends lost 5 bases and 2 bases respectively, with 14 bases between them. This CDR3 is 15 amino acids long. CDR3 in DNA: TGTGCCAGCAGTCCAGCTAGCTTCTCCACAGATACGCAGTATTTT. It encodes CASSPASFSTDTQYF.

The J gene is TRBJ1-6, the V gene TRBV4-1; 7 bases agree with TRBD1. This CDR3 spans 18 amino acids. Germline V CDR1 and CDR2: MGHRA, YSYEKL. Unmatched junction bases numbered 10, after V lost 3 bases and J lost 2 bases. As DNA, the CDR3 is TGCGCCAGCAGCCATTTAGTTCCGGGACAGACCTATAATTCACCCCTCCACTTT. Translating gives CASSHLVPGQTYNSPLHF.

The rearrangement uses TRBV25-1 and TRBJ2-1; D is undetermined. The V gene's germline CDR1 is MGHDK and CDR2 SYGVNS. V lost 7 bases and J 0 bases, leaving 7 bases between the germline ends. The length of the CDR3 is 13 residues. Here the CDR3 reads CASTESSYNEQFF. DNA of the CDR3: TGTGCCAGCACGGAGAGCTCCTACAATGAGCAGTTCTTC.

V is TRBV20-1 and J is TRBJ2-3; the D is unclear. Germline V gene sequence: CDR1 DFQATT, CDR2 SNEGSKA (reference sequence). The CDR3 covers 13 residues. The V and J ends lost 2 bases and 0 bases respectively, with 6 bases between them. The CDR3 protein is CSARPSSTDTQYF. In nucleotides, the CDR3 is TGCAGTGCTAGACCCTCTAGCACAGATACGCAGTATTTT.

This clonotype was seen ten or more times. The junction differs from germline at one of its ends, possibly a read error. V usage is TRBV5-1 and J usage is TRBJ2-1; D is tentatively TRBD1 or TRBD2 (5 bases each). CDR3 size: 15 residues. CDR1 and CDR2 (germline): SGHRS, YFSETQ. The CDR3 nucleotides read TGTGCCAGCAGCCCAGGTGGGGGCTCCTACAATGAGCAGTTCTTC. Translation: CASSPGGGSYNEQFF.

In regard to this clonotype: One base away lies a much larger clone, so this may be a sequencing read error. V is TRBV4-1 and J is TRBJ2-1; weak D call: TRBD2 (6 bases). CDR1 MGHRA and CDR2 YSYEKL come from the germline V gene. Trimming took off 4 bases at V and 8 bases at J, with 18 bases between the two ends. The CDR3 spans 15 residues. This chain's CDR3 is CASSLALGTLDEQFF. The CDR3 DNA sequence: TGCGCCAGCAGCCTTGCCTTGGGGACTCTGGATGAGCAGTTCTTC.

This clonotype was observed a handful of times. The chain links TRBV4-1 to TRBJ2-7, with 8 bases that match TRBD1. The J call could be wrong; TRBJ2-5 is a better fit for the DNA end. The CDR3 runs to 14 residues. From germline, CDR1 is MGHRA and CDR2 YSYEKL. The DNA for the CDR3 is TGCGCCAGCAGCCAGGACAGGGTTTTGGAGACCCAGTACTTC. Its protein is CASSQDRVLETQYF.

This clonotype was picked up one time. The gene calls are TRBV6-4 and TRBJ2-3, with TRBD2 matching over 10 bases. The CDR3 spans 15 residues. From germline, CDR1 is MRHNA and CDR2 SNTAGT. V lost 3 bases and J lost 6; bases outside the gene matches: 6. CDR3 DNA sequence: TGTGCCAGCAGTGAAGGTATAGCGGGGGGCGATACGCAGTATTTT. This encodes CASSEGIAGGDTQYF.